The 15 T cell receptor beta chains below were found in one sample sequenced in a study of blood T cells in healthy people across ages. The use of a sample-barcoded 5' primer and a J-beta primer mix characterized a second PCR of about 7 to 12 cycles. TCRdb fed the 5' RACE reads into MiXCR, producing one record per CDR3 protein. The repertoire has fewer than 1 million distinct CDR3 sequences, approximately 48% of them found once; the top ten carry about 19%. Sequencing input: blood. The source of these receptors is a man in his 60s in good health.

The chain is built from TRBV12-3 or TRBV12-4 and TRBJ1-6; tentative D call: TRBD1 (6 bases). The CDR3 contains 13 residues. The V gene lost 6 bases and the J gene lost 10 bases, with 13 bases spanning the gap. The CDR3 DNA reads TGTGCCAGCAGAACAGGGTACGGATCACCCCTCCACTTT. Its translation: CASRTGYGSPLHF.

The sample holds many counts of this clonotype. This chain uses TRBV5-6 with TRBJ2-1, with 7 bases lining up with TRBD2. The CDR3 is made up of 18 amino acids. Losses at the gene ends were 1 base for V and 1 base for J; bases not matched to a gene: 11. The V gene's germline CDR1 is SGHDT and CDR2 YYEEEE. The CDR3 sequence is CASSLSHQRGGSYNEQFF. DNA of the CDR3: TGTGCCAGCAGCTTGTCCCACCAGCGGGGTGGATCCTACAATGAGCAGTTCTTC.

The CDR3 here is CASRVSGGPAAQYF. The DNA for the CDR3 is TGCGCCAGCAGGGTAAGCGGGGGGCCCGCCGCGCAGTATTTT. V gene TRBV10-2 combines with J gene TRBJ2-3, with 9 bases identical to TRBD2. The CDR3 loop spans 14 amino acids. V was clipped by 6 bases and J by 10 bases; unmatched bases: 11. Germline values: CDR1 WSHSY, CDR2 SAAADI.

This clonotype was counted many times. The rearrangement links TRBV5-1 to TRBJ2-7, with 7 bases identical to TRBD2. The ends lost 3 bases at V and 2 bases at J; junction bases unmatched: 2. Germline CDR1 and CDR2: SGHRS and YFSETQ. This CDR3 is 13 amino acids long. CDR3 bases: TGCGCCAGCAGCTCCGGGACTACCTACGAGCAGTACTTC. This encodes CASSSGTTYEQYF.

This chain uses TRBV7-6 with TRBJ2-5, with 12 bases that match TRBD1. The assigned J gene may be wrong: the sequence end matches TRBJ2-7 better. The CDR3 contains 15 residues. Germline V gene lookup returns CDR1 SGHVS and CDR2 FNYEAQ. CDR3 protein: CASSPWDRGLYEQYF. The DNA of the CDR3 is TGTGCCAGCAGCCCTTGGGACAGGGGGCTGTACGAGCAGTACTTC.

The chain employs TRBV7-9 and TRBJ1-2; TRBD1 matches 10 bases. Trimming cost V 5 bases and J 7 bases; bases outside gene matches: 13. This CDR3 has 16 residues. Germline-derived CDR1 and CDR2 are SEHNR and FQNEAQ (reference sequence). The CDR3 coding sequence is TGTGCCAGCAGCGAGCGACAGGGGGCGGGTCTCCTTGGCTACACCTTC. Translating it yields CASSERQGAGLLGYTF.

J is TRBJ1-4 and V is TRBV3-1, with D unclear. Looked up from germline, CDR1 is LGHDT and CDR2 is YNNKEL (reference sequence). This CDR3 region has 14 residues. Trimming took off 4 bases at V and 7 bases at J, with 13 bases between the two ends. CDR3 residues: CASSRGVSGEKLFF. For the CDR3, the DNA is TGTGCCAGCAGCCGTGGGGTCTCCGGTGAAAAACTGTTTTTT.

The gene calls are TRBV5-1 and TRBJ2-2; the D gene is possibly TRBD2 (5 bases). Per germline, CDR1 SGHRS and CDR2 YFSETQ. The CDR3 covers 14 residues. V shed 0 bases and J shed 6 bases, with 9 bases lying between them. The CDR3 protein is CASSLEAAAGELFF. Here the CDR3 DNA reads TGCGCCAGCAGCTTGGAAGCGGCGGCCGGGGAGCTGTTTTTT.

The V gene is TRBV30, the J gene TRBJ2-3; D uncertain. Trimming left V 0 bases short and J 1 base short, with 2 bases between. The CDR3 covers 12 residues. Germline V lookup: CDR1 GTSNPN, CDR2 SVGIG (reference sequence). In DNA, the CDR3 is TGTGCCTGGAGTGTTGGCACAGATACGCAGTATTTT. As protein: CAWSVGTDTQYF.

This clonotype was seen many times. The chain combines TRBV4-1 with TRBJ2-3, with a possible D match to TRBD2 (5 bases). This CDR3 comprises 13 residues. Deletions cut 4 bases from V and 6 bases from J, with 11 bases between. Per the germline V gene, CDR1 is MGHRA and CDR2 is YSYEKL. As DNA, the CDR3 is TGCGCCAGCAGCCGTCTAGCAGCGGATACGCAGTATTTT. Its translation: CASSRLAADTQYF.

V gene TRBV9 combines with J gene TRBJ2-5; D possibly corresponds to TRBD1 (6 bases). The V end was cut by 3 bases, the J end by 1 base, with 13 bases between. Looked up from germline, CDR1 is SGDLS and CDR2 is YYNGEE. This CDR3 comprises 15 residues. Written as DNA, the CDR3 is TGTGCCAGCAGCGGCACAGGGTTCGTCCAAGAGACCCAGTACTTC. Residues: CASSGTGFVQETQYF.

The chain has TRBV5-1 and TRBJ1-2; 10 bases are a match to TRBD1. The germline V gene encodes CDR1 SGHRS and CDR2 YFSETQ. The length of the CDR3 is 14 residues. Trimming at V came to 4 bases and at J to 6 bases, leaving 6 bases not matched to a gene. CDR3 protein: CASSEGQGMDGYTF. Written as DNA, the CDR3 is TGCGCCAGCAGCGAGGGACAGGGGATGGATGGCTACACCTTC.

This clonotype was recorded many times. This chain joins TRBV10-1 and TRBJ2-1; 11 bases are shared with TRBD2. The CDR3 runs 15 residues. The germline gives CDR1 WNHNN, CDR2 SYGVQD (reference sequence). After removal of 2 bases from V and 5 bases from J, the junction contained 2 bases not matched to a gene. This CDR3 is CASSETSGGHNEQFF. CDR3 DNA: TGCGCCAGCAGTGAGACTAGCGGGGGCCACAATGAGCAGTTCTTC.

The chain has TRBV7-9 and TRBJ2-3; 7 nucleotides align to TRBD1. CDR3 length equals 15 residues. V lost 3 bases, J lost 2 bases, and 5 bases stayed unmatched. The germline gives CDR1 SEHNR, CDR2 FQNEAQ (reference sequence). In DNA form, the CDR3 reads TGTGCCAGCAGCTTGGGACAGCTAGCCACAGATACGCAGTATTTT. Translated: CASSLGQLATDTQYF.

This clonotype showed up just a few times. The V and J genes are TRBV19 and TRBJ2-7, with TRBD1 identical over 7 bases. V dropped 9 bases and J dropped 0; count of bases not matched to a gene: 8. CDR3 length equals 14 residues. Looked up from germline, CDR1 is LNHDA and CDR2 is SQIVND (reference sequence). The CDR3 region has the DNA TGTGCCAGCAAGACAGGGACCCGCTCCTACGAGCAGTACTTC. Residues: CASKTGTRSYEQYF.